A single sample gave rise to the 26 T cell receptor beta chains below, sequenced in a study of blood T cells in healthy people across ages. The authors ran a second PCR of 7 to 11 cycles using a sample-barcoded 5' primer and a J-beta primer mix. TCRdb used MiXCR to reprocess the 5' RACE reads, holding one entry per CDR3 protein. This repertoire shows 850,000 to 1,000,000 distinct CDR3 sequences, about 48% found once; its top ten account for around 15%. Sequencing was done on a sample of blood. These receptors all stem from a young man in good health.

The chain carries TRBV6-5 and TRBJ1-4, with unresolved D. V lost 4 bases and J 0 bases, leaving 15 bases between the germline ends. The CDR3 runs 17 residues. CDR1 and CDR2 (germline): MNHEY, SVGAGI. The CDR3 sequence is CASSLKGRVATNEKLFF. CDR3 nucleotide sequence: TGTGCCAGCAGTTTGAAGGGTCGAGTTGCAACTAATGAAAAACTGTTTTTT.

Regarding this clonotype: A read error may account for a junction end that differs from germline. The chain carries TRBV5-1 and TRBJ2-5, with D maybe TRBD1 (5 bases). Germline-derived CDR1 and CDR2 are SGHRS and YFSETQ. The CDR3 spans 14 residues. The CDR3 sequence is CASSVGEGQETQYF. The CDR3 DNA is TGTGCCAGCAGCGTAGGGGAAGGGCAAGAGACCCAGTACTTC.

This clonotype was picked up one time. The genes are TRBV20-1 and TRBJ2-1; 8 bases line up with TRBD2. The ends lost 0 bases at V and 4 bases at J; junction bases unmatched: 5. This CDR3 spans 15 amino acids. Germline V lookup: CDR1 DFQATT, CDR2 SNEGSKA (reference sequence). This CDR3 is CSAREGSGGYNEQFF. The DNA for the CDR3 is TGCAGTGCTAGAGAGGGCAGCGGGGGTTACAATGAGCAGTTCTTC.

J is TRBJ2-3 and V is TRBV9; D is uncertain. This CDR3 has 13 residues. Trimming stripped 3 bases from V and 5 bases from J, with 10 bases between. The germline CDR1 and CDR2 sequences are SGDLS and YYNGEE. The chain's CDR3 is CASSGYQKDTQYF. The CDR3 DNA is TGTGCCAGCAGCGGATATCAGAAAGATACGCAGTATTTT.

Only a few counts were recorded for this clonotype. The junction and the germline gene differ at one end; a read error may be behind it. The chain combines TRBV20-1 with TRBJ2-7, with D perhaps being TRBD1 or TRBD2 (5 bases each). This CDR3 contains 13 residues. Germline V gene lookup returns CDR1 DFQATT and CDR2 SNEGSKA (reference sequence). As DNA, the CDR3 is TGCAGTGCCAGAGGGGAACTAGACTACGAGCAGTACTTC. Its protein product is CSARGELDYEQYF.

This chain links TRBV2 with TRBJ2-5; D call uncertain. Judging by the DNA end, TRBJ2-7 fits better; the J call may be wrong. This CDR3 has 11 residues. In germline, CDR1 is SNHLY, CDR2 FYNNEI. CDR3 sequence: CASRKRDEQYF. Written as DNA, the CDR3 is TGTGCCAGCAGGAAACGCGACGAGCAGTACTTC.

This clonotype was recorded only once. This chain uses TRBV24-1 with TRBJ1-2; TRBD1 matches 8 bases. The CDR3 contains 17 residues. CDR1 and CDR2 (germline): KGHDR, SFDVKD. V lost 2 bases and J lost 4; bases outside the gene matches: 11. The CDR3 DNA is TGTGCCACCAGTGATTGGGCTTCCGGGACAGGCTCCTATGGCTACACCTTC. It yields the protein CATSDWASGTGSYGYTF.

This clonotype was counted only a few times. CDR3 in DNA: TGCAGTGCTAGGAGCCCTCGCGCGGGGGAGACCCAGTACTTC. It is translated as CSARSPRAGETQYF. This chain uses TRBV20-1 with TRBJ2-5; weak D call: TRBD2 (6 bases). Germline CDR1 DFQATT, CDR2 SNEGSKA (reference sequence). The CDR3 sequence is 14 residues long. Between the trimmed V and J ends, which lost 3 bases and 5 bases, there was a span of 16 bases.

The CDR3 nucleotides read TGCAGCGTTGGAAAGACAGGGGGGATCTATGGCTACACCTTC. This sequence encodes CSVGKTGGIYGYTF. The chain recombines TRBV29-1 with TRBJ1-2; 9 bases fit TRBD1. V shed 4 bases and J 4 bases; nucleotides not matched to a gene: 7. The CDR3 is 14 amino acids. Germline CDR1 is SQVTM and CDR2 is ANQGSEA. The variable domain in full, completed from reference TRBV29-1 and TRBJ1-2, reads SAVISQKPSRDICQRGTSLTIQCQVDSQVTMMFWYRQQPGQSLTLIATANQGSEATYESGFVIDKFPISRPNLTFSTLTVSNMSPEDSSIYLCSVGKTGGIYGYTFGSGTRLTVV.

This clonotype turned up a few times. The V call is TRBV3-1, the J call TRBJ1-5; D gene uncertain. The V end was cut by 3 bases, the J end by 8 bases, with 17 bases between. The CDR3 is 15 amino acids. Germline loops: CDR1 LGHDT, CDR2 YNNKEL (reference sequence). CDR3 DNA sequence: TGTGCCAGCAGCCAGGACCCTGGGCCTCGGGAGCCCCAGCATTTT. Translated, it gives CASSQDPGPREPQHF.

About this clonotype: Germline is not matched at one junction end, which may reflect a read error. The rearrangement joins TRBV4-1 to TRBJ2-6; maybe TRBD1 (6 bases). The CDR3 is made up of 19 amino acids. CDR1 is MGHRA and CDR2 is YSYEKL in the germline V gene. The CDR3 reads CASSQGRTGKLSGANVPTF. Written as DNA, the CDR3 is TGCGCCAGCAGCCAAGGGAGAACAGGGAAGTTGTCTGGGGCCAACGTCCCGACTTTC.

The chain is built from TRBV27 and TRBJ1-2; D might be TRBD1 (6 bases). Trimming shortened V by 0 bases and J by 5 bases, and 10 bases separated the two germline ends. CDR1 MNHEY and CDR2 SMNVEV come from the germline V gene (reference sequence). The CDR3 extends over 14 amino acids. In nucleotides, the CDR3 is TGTGCCAGCAGTTTATCGGGGACACGGTATGGCTACACCTTC. This encodes CASSLSGTRYGYTF.

The chain carries TRBV2 and TRBJ1-1; 8 bases are a match to TRBD1. With 6 bases clipped from V and 1 base from J, the junction kept 10 bases outside the gene matches. The CDR3 is 16 amino acids. Per the germline V gene, CDR1 is SNHLY and CDR2 is FYNNEI. CDR3 sequence: CASSFVSGGTNTEAFF. For the CDR3, the DNA is TGTGCCAGCAGCTTCGTTTCAGGGGGCACGAACACTGAAGCTTTCTTT.

This clonotype was seen more than once but under ten times. The chain has TRBV18 and TRBJ2-3, with 10 bases aligning to TRBD1. Trimming took 6 bases from V and 6 from J; bases not matched to a gene: 6. The CDR3 sequence is 14 residues long. Germline V gives CDR1 KGHSH, CDR2 LQKENI. CDR3 residues: CASSETGGADTQYF. In DNA form, the CDR3 reads TGTGCCAGCTCCGAGACAGGGGGCGCCGATACGCAGTATTTT.

This clonotype was recorded a few times. This chain links TRBV12-3 or TRBV12-4 with TRBJ1-1; D unresolved. This CDR3 is 13 amino acids long. The V end was cut by 4 bases, the J end by 3 bases, with 9 bases between. Here the CDR3 reads CASSYDGYTEAFF. DNA for the CDR3: TGTGCCAGCAGTTATGACGGATACACTGAAGCTTTCTTT.

This clonotype has only a few counts. The gene calls are TRBV2 and TRBJ2-3; no reliable D call. The CDR3 extends over 12 amino acids. Germline lookup yields CDR1 SNHLY and CDR2 FYNNEI. The V and J ends lost 6 bases and 6 bases respectively, with 10 bases between them. The CDR3 bases are TGTGCCAGCAGCGCCTTTGCGGATACGCAGTATTTT. It translates to CASSAFADTQYF.

CDR3: CASSLTAGSSNQPQHF. As DNA, the CDR3 is TGCGCCAGCAGCTTGACAGCCGGATCCAGCAATCAGCCCCAGCATTTT. The chain combines TRBV5-1 with TRBJ1-5; D ambiguous. There are 16 residues in the CDR3. Trimming removed 1 base from V and 1 base from J, with 12 bases in between. CDR1 SGHRS and CDR2 YFSETQ come from the germline V gene.

This rearrangement joins TRBV6-5 to TRBJ1-1, with D tentatively TRBD1 (5 bases). Germline-derived CDR1 and CDR2 are MNHEY and SVGAGI. Trimming removed 3 bases from V and 3 bases from J, with 11 bases in between. The CDR3 is made up of 14 amino acids. The CDR3 protein is CASSYATGDTEAFF. CDR3 DNA: TGTGCCAGCAGTTATGCGACGGGGGACACTGAAGCTTTCTTT.

This clonotype was recorded only once. The chain uses TRBV6-1 and TRBJ2-1; possibly TRBD2 for D (5 bases). Trimming removed 8 bases from V and 4 bases from J, with 15 bases in between. This CDR3 is 14 amino acids long. Per germline, CDR1 MNHNS and CDR2 SASEGT. The CDR3 DNA is TGTGCCAGCGATGGACTCGTGGGTTACAATGAGCAGTTCTTC. Encoded protein: CASDGLVGYNEQFF.

The chain employs TRBV7-3 and TRBJ1-1; D is unresolved. CDR1 and CDR2 (germline): SGHTA, FQGTGA. With 5 bases removed from V and 1 base from J, the gap between germline ends came to 8 bases. This CDR3 has 13 amino acids. CDR3 DNA: TGTGCCAGCAGCCCACAACCGAACACTGAAGCTTTCTTT. Its translation is CASSPQPNTEAFF.

V and J are TRBV4-2 and TRBJ2-5; tentative D call: TRBD1 (5 bases). Judging by the DNA end, TRBJ2-7 fits better; the J call may be wrong. Germline V CDR1 and CDR2: LGHNA, YNFKEQ. The CDR3 extends over 15 amino acids. Here the CDR3 DNA reads TGTGCCAGCAGCCAAGCATGCCAGGGTCTCTACGAGCAGTACTTC. Protein sequence: CASSQACQGLYEQYF.

This clonotype showed up just a few times. The gene calls are TRBV5-1 and TRBJ2-1; 10 bases line up with TRBD2. The germline V gene encodes CDR1 SGHRS and CDR2 YFSETQ. The CDR3 covers 17 residues. V lost 4 bases to trimming and J lost 4 bases; unmatched junction nucleotides: 11. In nucleotides, the CDR3 is TGCGCCAGCAGCCCAGGCGCCTCTAGCGGGGGTTACAATGAGCAGTTCTTC. Translated, it gives CASSPGASSGGYNEQFF. Drawing the rest from reference TRBV5-1 and TRBJ2-1, the complete variable domain is KAGVTQTPRYLIKTRGQQVTLSCSPISGHRSVSWYQQTPGQGLQFLFEYFSETQRNKGNFPGRFSGRQFSNSRSEMNVSTLELGDSALYLCASSPGASSGGYNEQFFGPGTRLTVL.

The chain links TRBV4-2 to TRBJ2-3; unclear D gene. Germline assignment: CDR1 LGHNA and CDR2 YNFKEQ. The V and J ends lost 1 base and 4 bases respectively, with 6 bases between them. This CDR3 spans 13 amino acids. The CDR3 protein is CASSQAGPDTQYF. DNA for the CDR3: TGTGCCAGCAGCCAAGCGGGCCCAGATACGCAGTATTTT.

The V gene is TRBV11-2, the J gene TRBJ1-5; TRBD1 is a possible D gene (6 bases). Per germline, CDR1 SGHAT and CDR2 FQNNGV. V lost 8 bases and J lost 4, with 24 bases in between. This CDR3 contains 17 residues. The CDR3 DNA follows: TGTGCCAGCCGTCAAGCCAGGGGTGGGATAGATAATCAGCCCCAGCATTTT. Translating gives CASRQARGGIDNQPQHF.

The chain joins TRBV9 to TRBJ2-5; 9 positions match TRBD2. The germline gives CDR1 SGDLS, CDR2 YYNGEE. Trimming took 1 base from V and 2 from J; bases not matched to a gene: 6. The CDR3 totals 16 residues. CDR3 loop: CASSVQAGGLQETQYF. Written as DNA, the CDR3 is TGTGCCAGCAGCGTACAAGCGGGGGGCCTTCAAGAGACCCAGTACTTC.

V is TRBV20-1 and J is TRBJ2-3; 13 bases fit TRBD2. The CDR3 has 13 amino acids. V shed 6 bases and J 11 bases; nucleotides not matched to a gene: 8. In germline, CDR1 is DFQATT, CDR2 SNEGSKA (reference sequence). The CDR3: CSALGTSGVKQYF. The CDR3 DNA reads as TGCAGTGCCCTAGGGACTAGCGGGGTAAAGCAGTATTTT.